The present T cell receptor (beta chain) was sequenced within a study of control samples from healthy donors and cancer patients. After removal of 5 bases from V and 5 bases from J, the junction contained 7 bases not matched to a gene. The CDR3 totals 14 residues. CDR1 MNHEY and CDR2 SMNVEV come from the germline V gene (reference sequence). Generated by immunoSEQ multiplex PCR, the TCRdb table keeps only in-frame clones and is missing some. The data contain approximately 160,000 clones, 85% to 95% of them singletons. The gene calls are TRBV27 and TRBJ2-5; 8 bases map to TRBD1. The sequence derives from a woman aged 55-75 years in good health. Sequencing was done on a sample of blood. The CDR3 DNA is TGTGCCAGCAGTGTCGGACAGGGACGGGAGACCCAGTACTTC. Protein: CASSVGQGRETQYF.